Below, 15 T cell receptor beta chains from the same sample are listed, as sequenced in a study of blood T cell repertoires in COVID-19. Clones were sequenced by immunoSEQ multiplex PCR, and TCRdb holds only the in-frame ones, with some missing. The sample includes around 140,000 clones, roughly 87% of them seen just once. Sequences were obtained from peripheral blood. All receptors come from a human donor in a cohort sampled during active COVID-19.

This chain links TRBV5-1 with TRBJ1-1; weak D call: TRBD1 (5 bases). V was cut by 6 bases and J by 1 base, with 10 bases left in between. CDR3 length: 13 residues. In germline, CDR1 is SGHRS, CDR2 YFSETQ. The DNA for the CDR3 is TGCGCCAGCAATGGGGCAGCGAACACTGAAGCTTTCTTT. Translating it yields CASNGAANTEAFF.

This chain connects TRBV6-6 to TRBJ2-2; D uncertain. Trimming pared 5 bases from V and 2 bases from J, leaving 6 bases between. The CDR3 is 13 residues long. The germline gives CDR1 MNHNY, CDR2 SVGAGI (reference sequence). As DNA, the CDR3 is TGTGCCAGCAGTCGAATAAACACCGGGGAGCTGTTTTTT. Translated, it gives CASSRINTGELFF.

This clone was seen once. In the same sample, other DNA sequences code for this CDR3. The CDR3 loop is CASSLDRGYTDTQYF. The CDR3 DNA reads TGTGCCAGCAGCTTAGACAGGGGGTACACAGATACGCAGTATTTT. V is TRBV7-2 and J is TRBJ2-3; 8 bases line up with TRBD1. Germline CDR1 reads SGHTA; CDR2 reads FQGNSA. Germline trimming cut 1 base from V and 2 bases from J; bases unmatched to any gene: 2. The CDR3 length is 15 residues.

The chain recombines TRBV24-1 with TRBJ2-3; D possibly corresponds to TRBD1 (5 bases). V lost 9 bases to trimming and J lost 2 bases, with 11 bases between them. The CDR3 extends over 13 amino acids. From germline, CDR1 is KGHDR and CDR2 SFDVKD. The CDR3 spells CATEGEHTDTQYF. CDR3 nucleotides: TGTGCCACCGAAGGGGAACACACAGATACGCAGTATTTT.

The genes are TRBV19 and TRBJ1-5; 9 bases map to TRBD1. This CDR3 spans 13 amino acids. The germline V gene has CDR1 LNHDA and CDR2 SQIVND (reference sequence). After removal of 8 bases from V and 7 bases from J, the junction contained 6 bases not matched to a gene. CDR3 sequence (DNA): TGTGCCAGTCTCGACAGGGGGAACCAGCCCCAGCATTTT. Amino acid sequence: CASLDRGNQPQHF.

This clone turned up a few times. The chain combines TRBV3-1 (or the pseudogene TRBV3-2) with TRBJ1-4; 10 nucleotides match TRBD1. Germline-derived CDR1 and CDR2 are LGHDT and YNNKEL (reference sequence). CDR3 length: 14 residues. J gave up 9 bases and V 4 bases, and 5 bases lay outside the gene matches. The CDR3 DNA follows: TGTGCCAGCAGCCCCTGGGACAGGGGACAAAAACTGTTTTTT. This sequence encodes CASSPWDRGQKLFF.

V usage is TRBV29-1 and J usage is TRBJ2-7; 7 bases are shared with TRBD1. The germline V gene encodes CDR1 SQVTM and CDR2 ANQGSEA. This CDR3 has 11 residues. V was pared by 7 bases and J by 7 bases, with 7 bases of the junction left unmatched. The CDR3 region has the DNA TGCAGCGCGAGACAGGGTCGGGAGCAGTACTTC. It translates to CSARQGREQYF.

This rearrangement joins TRBV7-9 to TRBJ2-2; no reliable D call. V lost 2 bases and J 6 bases, leaving 7 bases between the germline ends. The V gene's germline CDR1 is SEHNR and CDR2 FQNEAQ (reference sequence). This CDR3 is built from 13 residues. The CDR3 DNA reads TGTGCCAGCAGCTTATTGTCGGCCGGGGAGCTGTTTTTT. Amino acids: CASSLLSAGELFF.

CDR3 protein: CARRTSGGNEQFF. The CDR3 nucleotides are TGTGCCAGACGGACTAGCGGGGGCAATGAGCAGTTCTTC. The chain uses TRBV2 and TRBJ2-1; TRBD2 matches 13 bases. Germline CDR1 reads SNHLY; CDR2 reads FYNNEI. The length of the CDR3 is 13 residues. Trimming took 9 bases from V and 6 from J; bases not matched to a gene: 2.

The J gene is TRBJ2-1, the V gene TRBV4-3; D perhaps matches TRBD2 (7 bases). Germline-derived CDR1 and CDR2 are LGHNA and YSLEER. Deletions cut 1 base from V and 9 bases from J, with 13 bases between. This CDR3 comprises 14 residues. CDR3 sequence: CASSQVGGGGEQFF. CDR3 in DNA: TGCGCCAGCAGCCAAGTCGGAGGGGGGGGTGAGCAGTTCTTC.

This chain links TRBV25-1 with TRBJ1-1, with a weak D call TRBD1 (5 bases). V shed 4 bases and J shed 1 base, with 10 bases lying between them. CDR1 is MGHDK and CDR2 is SYGVNS in the germline V gene. The CDR3 has 14 amino acids. CDR3 DNA sequence: TGTGCCAGCAGTGTGGGGCATTCGAACACTGAAGCTTTCTTT. This gives the protein CASSVGHSNTEAFF.

The chain employs TRBV19 and TRBJ2-1; TRBD1 matches at 7 bases. Germline assignment: CDR1 LNHDA and CDR2 SQIVND (reference sequence). J lost 0 bases, V lost 6 bases, and 8 bases had no gene match. The CDR3 runs 16 residues. The CDR3 loop is CASSPLQGSSYNEQFF. CDR3 DNA: TGTGCCAGTAGCCCACTACAGGGGAGCTCCTACAATGAGCAGTTCTTC.

The chain uses TRBV4-2 and TRBJ1-1, with D possibly TRBD1 on 6 matching bases. Trimming took 1 base from V and 1 from J, leaving 25 bases between them. Germline CDR1 is LGHNA and CDR2 is YNFKEQ. The CDR3 is made up of 20 amino acids. The CDR3 region is CASSQVYGDRTDGTNTEAFF. CDR3 sequence (DNA): TGTGCCAGCAGCCAAGTCTATGGCGACAGGACGGACGGTACGAACACTGAAGCTTTCTTT.

The chain is built from TRBV15 and TRBJ2-1; 8 positions agree with TRBD1. The CDR3 is made up of 17 amino acids. J lost 5 bases, V lost 0 bases, and 9 bases had no gene match. CDR1 LNHNV and CDR2 YYDKDF come from the germline V gene (reference sequence). CDR3 in amino acids: CATSRELSRGLDNEQFF. The DNA for the CDR3 is TGTGCCACCAGCAGAGAACTCTCCAGGGGGCTCGACAATGAGCAGTTCTTC.

V and J are TRBV10-3 and TRBJ2-7; 8 nucleotides align to TRBD1. The V and J ends lost 10 bases and 1 base, in that order; junction bases with no gene match: 6. The CDR3 consists of 13 residues. Per the germline V gene, CDR1 is ENHRY and CDR2 is SYGVKD. CDR3 nucleotides: TGTGCCACCGACAGGGGATCTTCCTACGAGCAGTACTTC. Translated: CATDRGSSYEQYF.